These 9 T cell receptor beta chains were all obtained from the same sample, sequenced in a study of blood T cell repertoires in COVID-19. The protocol was immunoSEQ multiplex PCR, while the TCRdb copy is restricted to in-frame clones and leaves out a portion. The sample consists of about 320,000 clones, 65% to 90% of them appearing once. Sequenced sample: peripheral blood. Receptor source: a human donor in a cohort sampled during active COVID-19.

The chain recombines TRBV12-3 or TRBV12-4 with TRBJ2-7; D perhaps matches TRBD2 (6 bases). The CDR3 totals 12 residues. Trimming pared 10 bases from V and 2 bases from J, leaving 12 bases between. CDR3 residues: CATRRGTYEQYF. CDR3 sequence (DNA): TGTGCCACCCGACGGGGGACCTACGAGCAGTACTTC.

The chain links TRBV10-2 to TRBJ2-7, with 10 bases identical to TRBD1. Per germline, CDR1 WSHSY and CDR2 SAAADI. There are 13 residues in the CDR3. With 7 bases clipped from V and 4 bases from J, the junction kept 4 bases outside the gene matches. The CDR3 DNA sequence: TGCGCCAGCACCCGGGACAGGGGATACGAGCAGTACTTC. Amino acid sequence: CASTRDRGYEQYF.

This clone has only one observation. V is TRBV24-1 and J is TRBJ2-1; 10 bases fit TRBD1. The CDR3 length is 13 residues. The ends lost 9 bases at V and 5 bases at J; junction bases unmatched: 3. Germline V gene sequence: CDR1 KGHDR, CDR2 SFDVKD. CDR3 nucleotides: TGTGCCACCGGGACAGGGGCCAACAATGAGCAGTTCTTC. Translating gives CATGTGANNEQFF.

The chain combines TRBV11-2 with TRBJ2-1; D may be TRBD2 (5 bases). The CDR3 contains 15 residues. The V gene lost 5 bases and the J gene lost 8 bases, with 19 bases spanning the gap. Germline V gene data show CDR1 as SGHAT and CDR2 as FQNNGV. Written as DNA, the CDR3 is TGTGCCAGCAGCCATCCCGAGCTAGCTGCAGATGAGCAGTTCTTC. This sequence encodes CASSHPELAADEQFF.

The chain is built from TRBV5-1 and TRBJ2-3; TRBD2 is a possible D gene (6 bases). Trimming removed 3 bases at V and 4 bases at J, with 12 bases between. The germline CDR1 and CDR2 sequences are SGHRS and YFSETQ. The CDR3 sequence is 14 residues long. The CDR3 DNA reads as TGCGCCAGCAGCTCGCGGGGAGGTCCAGATACGCAGTATTTT. Translation: CASSSRGGPDTQYF.

V gene TRBV5-1 combines with J gene TRBJ1-2; D unclear. Germline V gene lookup returns CDR1 SGHRS and CDR2 YFSETQ. There are 12 residues in the CDR3. Trimming took 3 bases from V and 6 from J, leaving 9 bases between them. CDR3 nucleotides: TGCGCCAGCAGCTCAAACTTCGATGGCTACACCTTC. Protein: CASSSNFDGYTF.

The chain has TRBV28 and TRBJ1-6; tentative D call: TRBD1 (5 bases). CDR1 and CDR2 from the germline V gene are MDHEN and SYDVKM. The CDR3 covers 18 residues. Deletions cut 3 bases from V and 4 bases from J, with 19 bases between. DNA of the CDR3: TGTGCCAGCAGTTTCCGGAGTTCGAGGCGGACATATAATTCACCCCTCCACTTT. Translating gives CASSFRSSRRTYNSPLHF.

V and J are TRBV4-1 and TRBJ2-6, with 7 bases fitting TRBD1. V gave up 1 base and J gave up 0 bases; unmatched junction bases: 15. CDR1 and CDR2 (germline): MGHRA, YSYEKL. This CDR3 contains 21 residues. The CDR3 coding sequence is TGCGCCAGCAGCCAAGTCGGTTTGAAGGGGGCGACTCTCTCTGGGGCCAACGTCCTGACTTTC. The encoded protein is CASSQVGLKGATLSGANVLTF.

V gene TRBV10-3 combines with J gene TRBJ2-5; no firm D call. V was shortened by 0 bases and J by 1 base, with 9 bases between the two germline ends. Germline lookup yields CDR1 ENHRY and CDR2 SYGVKD. This CDR3 spans 15 amino acids. The CDR3 nucleotides are TGTGCCATCAGTGAGTCGAGTGAGATCCAAGAGACCCAGTACTTC. Protein product: CAISESSEIQETQYF.